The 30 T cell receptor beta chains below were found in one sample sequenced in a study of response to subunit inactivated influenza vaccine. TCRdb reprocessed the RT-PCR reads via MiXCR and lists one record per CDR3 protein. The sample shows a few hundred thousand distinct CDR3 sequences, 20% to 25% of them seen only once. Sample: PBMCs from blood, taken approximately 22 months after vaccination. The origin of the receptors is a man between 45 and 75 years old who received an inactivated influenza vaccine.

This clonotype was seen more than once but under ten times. The CDR3 DNA is TGCAGTGCTAGTCCGGGACTAGCGGGAGAAGGGACCTACGAGCAGTACTTC. Amino acids: CSASPGLAGEGTYEQYF. This chain joins TRBV20-1 and TRBJ2-7; 14 bases align to TRBD2. The trim removed 3 bases at V and 2 bases at J, leaving 9 bases unmatched. The CDR3 totals 17 residues. The germline V gene has CDR1 DFQATT and CDR2 SNEGSKA (reference sequence).

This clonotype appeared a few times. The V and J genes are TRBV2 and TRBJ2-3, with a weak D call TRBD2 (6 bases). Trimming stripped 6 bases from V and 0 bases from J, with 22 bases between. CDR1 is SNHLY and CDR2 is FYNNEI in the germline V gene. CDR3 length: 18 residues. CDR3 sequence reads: CASSAPILAGPSTDTQYF. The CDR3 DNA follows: TGTGCCAGCAGCGCCCCGATATTGGCGGGACCTAGCACAGATACGCAGTATTTT.

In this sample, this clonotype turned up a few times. The CDR3 DNA reads as TGTGCCAGCAGCGTAGGGGGGATGAACACTGAAGCTTTCTTT. Protein sequence: CASSVGGMNTEAFF. V and J are TRBV7-9 and TRBJ1-1; D may be TRBD1 (6 bases). The CDR3 loop spans 14 amino acids. V lost 5 bases, J lost 0 bases, and 10 bases lay in between. Per the germline V gene, CDR1 is SEHNR and CDR2 is FQNEAQ (reference sequence).

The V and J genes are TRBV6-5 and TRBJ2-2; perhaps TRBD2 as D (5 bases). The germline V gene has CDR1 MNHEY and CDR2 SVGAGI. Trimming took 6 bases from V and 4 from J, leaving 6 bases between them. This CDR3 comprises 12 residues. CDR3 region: CASRRATGELFF. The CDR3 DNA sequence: TGTGCCAGCAGGCGGGCCACCGGGGAGCTGTTTTTT.

The CDR3 coding sequence is TGTGCCATCAGTGGGGCCAGCGCTCGGGAGACCCAGTACTTC. Its protein is CAISGASARETQYF. The chain employs TRBV10-3 and TRBJ2-5; D is ambiguous. The germline V gene has CDR1 ENHRY and CDR2 SYGVKD. This CDR3 has 14 residues. With 4 bases removed from V and 5 bases from J, the gap between germline ends came to 14 bases.

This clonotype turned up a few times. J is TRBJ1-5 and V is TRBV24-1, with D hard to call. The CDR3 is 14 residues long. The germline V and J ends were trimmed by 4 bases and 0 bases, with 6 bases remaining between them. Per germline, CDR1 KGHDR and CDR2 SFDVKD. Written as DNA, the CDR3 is TGTGCCACCAGTGACAGGTTTAGCAATCAGCCCCAGCATTTT. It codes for CATSDRFSNQPQHF.

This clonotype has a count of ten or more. Here the CDR3 DNA reads TGCGCCCGTGAGGCCACCAACCACTACTCCTATAATTCACCCCTCCACTTT. This codes for CAREATNHYSYNSPLHF. V usage is TRBV5-1 and J usage is TRBJ1-6; D gene ambiguous. The V gene's germline CDR1 is SGHRS and CDR2 YFSETQ. V was shortened by 10 bases and J by 0 bases, with 20 bases between the two germline ends. The CDR3 covers 17 residues.

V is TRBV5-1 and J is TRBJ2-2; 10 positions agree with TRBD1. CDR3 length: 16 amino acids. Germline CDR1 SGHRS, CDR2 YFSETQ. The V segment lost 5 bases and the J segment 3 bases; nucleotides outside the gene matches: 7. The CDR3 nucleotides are TGCGCCAGCAGAGAGCCCGGGACAGGGGACACCGGGGAGCTGTTTTTT. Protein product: CASREPGTGDTGELFF. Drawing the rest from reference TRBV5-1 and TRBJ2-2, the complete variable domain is KAGVTQTPRYLIKTRGQQVTLSCSPISGHRSVSWYQQTPGQGLQFLFEYFSETQRNKGNFPGRFSGRQFSNSRSEMNVSTLELGDSALYLCASREPGTGDTGELFFGEGSRLTVL.

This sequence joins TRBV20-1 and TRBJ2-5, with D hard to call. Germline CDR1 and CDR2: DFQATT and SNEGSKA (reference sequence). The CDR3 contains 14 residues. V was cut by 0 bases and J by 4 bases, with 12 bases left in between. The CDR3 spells CSAREPDGRETQYF. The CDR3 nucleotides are TGCAGTGCTAGAGAGCCGGACGGCCGAGAGACCCAGTACTTC.

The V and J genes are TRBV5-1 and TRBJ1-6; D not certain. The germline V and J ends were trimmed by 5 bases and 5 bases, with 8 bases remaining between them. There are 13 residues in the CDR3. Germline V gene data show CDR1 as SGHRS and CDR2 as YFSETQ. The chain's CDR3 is CASRDGDNSPLHF. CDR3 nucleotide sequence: TGCGCCAGCAGGGACGGAGATAATTCACCCCTCCACTTT. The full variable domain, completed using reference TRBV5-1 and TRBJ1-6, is KAGVTQTPRYLIKTRGQQVTLSCSPISGHRSVSWYQQTPGQGLQFLFEYFSETQRNKGNFPGRFSGRQFSNSRSEMNVSTLELGDSALYLCASRDGDNSPLHFGNGTRLTVT.

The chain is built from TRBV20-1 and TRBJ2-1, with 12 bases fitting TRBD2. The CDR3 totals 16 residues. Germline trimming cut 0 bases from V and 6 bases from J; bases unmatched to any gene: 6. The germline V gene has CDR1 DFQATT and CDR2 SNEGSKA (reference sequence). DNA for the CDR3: TGCAGTGCTAGAGATCCCGCTAGCGGGAGGGCCAATGAGCAGTTCTTC. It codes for CSARDPASGRANEQFF.

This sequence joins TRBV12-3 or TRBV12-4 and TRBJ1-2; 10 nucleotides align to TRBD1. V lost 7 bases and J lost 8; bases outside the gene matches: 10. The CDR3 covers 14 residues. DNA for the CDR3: TGTGCCAGCACCCAAAGCGGGACAGGGGACGGCTACACCTTC. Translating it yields CASTQSGTGDGYTF.

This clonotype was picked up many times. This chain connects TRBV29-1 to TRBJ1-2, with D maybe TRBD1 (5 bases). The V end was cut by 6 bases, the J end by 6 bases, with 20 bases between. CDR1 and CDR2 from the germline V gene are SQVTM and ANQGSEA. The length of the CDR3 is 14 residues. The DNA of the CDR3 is TGCAGCGTGGGTCTCGAGAAGGGGTTCGATGGCTACACCTTC. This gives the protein CSVGLEKGFDGYTF. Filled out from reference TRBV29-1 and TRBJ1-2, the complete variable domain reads SAVISQKPSRDICQRGTSLTIQCQVDSQVTMMFWYRQQPGQSLTLIATANQGSEATYESGFVIDKFPISRPNLTFSTLTVSNMSPEDSSIYLCSVGLEKGFDGYTFGSGTRLTVV.

For the CDR3, the DNA is TGTGCCAGCTCCCTGGGGATTGGAGACGGGGAGCTGTTTTTT. It translates to CASSLGIGDGELFF. V gene TRBV18 combines with J gene TRBJ2-2; D is uncertain. This CDR3 contains 14 residues. Trimming pared 6 bases from V and 7 bases from J, leaving 15 bases between. Germline V gene data show CDR1 as KGHSH and CDR2 as LQKENI.

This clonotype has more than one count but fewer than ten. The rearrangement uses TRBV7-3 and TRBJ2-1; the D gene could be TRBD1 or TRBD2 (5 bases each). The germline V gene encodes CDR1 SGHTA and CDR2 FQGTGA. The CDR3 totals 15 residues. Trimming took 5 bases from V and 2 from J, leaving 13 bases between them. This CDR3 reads CASSKGTVTYNEQFF. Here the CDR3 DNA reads TGTGCCAGCAGCAAAGGGACGGTGACCTACAATGAGCAGTTCTTC. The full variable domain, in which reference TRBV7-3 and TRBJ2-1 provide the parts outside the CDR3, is GAGVSQTPSNKVTEKGKYVELRCDPISGHTALYWYRQSLGQGPEFLIYFQGTGAADDSGLPNDRFFAVRPEGSVSTLKIQRTERGDSAVYLCASSKGTVTYNEQFFGPGTRLTVL.

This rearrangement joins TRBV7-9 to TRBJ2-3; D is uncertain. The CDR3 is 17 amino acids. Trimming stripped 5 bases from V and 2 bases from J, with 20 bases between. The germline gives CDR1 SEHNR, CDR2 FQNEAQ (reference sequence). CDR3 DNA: TGTGCCAGCAGCCGTGTCTGGGCCGGAATGTACACAGATACGCAGTATTTT. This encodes CASSRVWAGMYTDTQYF.

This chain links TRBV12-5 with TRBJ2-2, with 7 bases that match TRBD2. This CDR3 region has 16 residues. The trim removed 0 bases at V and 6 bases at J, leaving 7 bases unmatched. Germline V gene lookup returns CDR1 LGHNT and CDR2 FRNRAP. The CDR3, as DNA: TGTGCTAGTGGTTTGGTACTAGGGGAGGGGCCCGGGGAGCTGTTTTTT. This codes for CASGLVLGEGPGELFF.

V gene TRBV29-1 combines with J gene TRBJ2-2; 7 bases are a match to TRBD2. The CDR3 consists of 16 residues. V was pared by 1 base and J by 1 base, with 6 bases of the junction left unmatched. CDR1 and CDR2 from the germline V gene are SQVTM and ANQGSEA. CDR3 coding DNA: TGCAGCGTTGAAGGCTTAGGACTAGTGAACACCGGGGAGCTGTTTTTT. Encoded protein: CSVEGLGLVNTGELFF.

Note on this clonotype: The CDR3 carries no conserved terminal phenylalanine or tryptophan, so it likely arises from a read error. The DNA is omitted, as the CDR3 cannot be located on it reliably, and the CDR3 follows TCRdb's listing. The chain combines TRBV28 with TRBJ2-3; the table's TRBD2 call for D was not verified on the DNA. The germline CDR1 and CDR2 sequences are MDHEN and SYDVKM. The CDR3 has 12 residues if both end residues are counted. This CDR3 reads CASSSSPVRLVT.

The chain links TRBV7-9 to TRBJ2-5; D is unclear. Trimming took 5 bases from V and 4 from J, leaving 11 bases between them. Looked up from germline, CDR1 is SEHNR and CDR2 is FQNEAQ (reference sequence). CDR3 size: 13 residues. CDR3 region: CASSPNGGETQYF. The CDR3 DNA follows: TGTGCCAGCAGCCCAAACGGCGGAGAGACCCAGTACTTC.

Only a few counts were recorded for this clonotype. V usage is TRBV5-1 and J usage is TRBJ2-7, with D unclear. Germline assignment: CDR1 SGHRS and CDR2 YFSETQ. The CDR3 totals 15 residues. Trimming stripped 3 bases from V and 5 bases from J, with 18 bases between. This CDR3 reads CASSYGDKTVHEQYF. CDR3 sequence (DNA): TGCGCCAGCAGCTACGGCGACAAGACGGTCCACGAGCAGTACTTC.

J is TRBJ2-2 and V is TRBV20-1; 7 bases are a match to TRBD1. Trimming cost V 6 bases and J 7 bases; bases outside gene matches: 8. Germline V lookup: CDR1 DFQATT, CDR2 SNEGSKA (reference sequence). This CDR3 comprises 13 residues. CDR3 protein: CSALDRSDGELFF. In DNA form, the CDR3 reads TGCAGTGCCCTGGACAGGAGCGACGGGGAGCTGTTTTTT.

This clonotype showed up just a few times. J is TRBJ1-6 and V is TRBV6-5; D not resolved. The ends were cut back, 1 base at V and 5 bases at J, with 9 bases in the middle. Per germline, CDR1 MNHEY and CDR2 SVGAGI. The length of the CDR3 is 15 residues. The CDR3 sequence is CASSYFTVNNSPLHF. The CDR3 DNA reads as TGTGCCAGCAGTTACTTTACAGTAAATAATTCACCCCTCCACTTT.

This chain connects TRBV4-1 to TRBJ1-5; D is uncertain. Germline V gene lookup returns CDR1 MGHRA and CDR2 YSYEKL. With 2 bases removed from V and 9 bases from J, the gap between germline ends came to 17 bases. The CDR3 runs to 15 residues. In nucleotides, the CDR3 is TGCGCCAGCAGCCAATCTGACGGCGGTCGTTGGCCCCAGCATTTT. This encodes CASSQSDGGRWPQHF.

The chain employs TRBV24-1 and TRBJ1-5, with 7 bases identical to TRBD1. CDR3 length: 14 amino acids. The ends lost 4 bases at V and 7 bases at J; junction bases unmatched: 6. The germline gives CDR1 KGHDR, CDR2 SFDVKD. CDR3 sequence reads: CATSDATGNQPQHF. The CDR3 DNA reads TGTGCCACCAGTGACGCGACAGGGAACCAGCCCCAGCATTTT.

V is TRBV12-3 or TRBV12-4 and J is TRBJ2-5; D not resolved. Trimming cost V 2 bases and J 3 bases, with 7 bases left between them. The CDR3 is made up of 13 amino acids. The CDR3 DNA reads TGTGCCAGCAGTTTATGGGCAGAAGAGACCCAGTACTTC. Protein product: CASSLWAEETQYF.

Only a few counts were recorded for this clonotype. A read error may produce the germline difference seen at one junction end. The CDR3 here is CAGSSSGTTNTEAFF. CDR3 sequence (DNA): TGCGCCGGCAGCTCTTCCGGGACAACGAACACTGAAGCTTTCTTT. This chain connects TRBV5-1 to TRBJ1-1, with D possibly TRBD1 on 6 matching bases. Germline V lookup: CDR1 SGHRS, CDR2 YFSETQ. The CDR3 runs to 15 residues.

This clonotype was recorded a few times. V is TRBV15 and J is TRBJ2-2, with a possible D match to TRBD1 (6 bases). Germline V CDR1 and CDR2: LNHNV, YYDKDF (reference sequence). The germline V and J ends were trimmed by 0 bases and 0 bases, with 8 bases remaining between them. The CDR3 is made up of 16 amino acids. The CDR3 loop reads CATSRETGTNTGELFF. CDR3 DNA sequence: TGTGCCACCAGCAGAGAAACAGGGACGAACACCGGGGAGCTGTTTTTT.

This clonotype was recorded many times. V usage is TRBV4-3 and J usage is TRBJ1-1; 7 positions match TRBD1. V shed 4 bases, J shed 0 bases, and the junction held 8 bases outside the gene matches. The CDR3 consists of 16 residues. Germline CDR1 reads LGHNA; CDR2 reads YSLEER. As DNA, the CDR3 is TGCGCCAGCAGCCGTTTTGCGGGACAGTTGAACACTGAAGCTTTCTTT. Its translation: CASSRFAGQLNTEAFF.

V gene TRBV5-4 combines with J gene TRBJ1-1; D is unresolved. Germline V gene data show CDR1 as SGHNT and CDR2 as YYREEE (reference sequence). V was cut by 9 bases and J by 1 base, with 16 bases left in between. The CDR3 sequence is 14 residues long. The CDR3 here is CATRMKDGNTEAFF. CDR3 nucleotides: TGTGCCACCCGGATGAAGGACGGGAACACTGAAGCTTTCTTT.